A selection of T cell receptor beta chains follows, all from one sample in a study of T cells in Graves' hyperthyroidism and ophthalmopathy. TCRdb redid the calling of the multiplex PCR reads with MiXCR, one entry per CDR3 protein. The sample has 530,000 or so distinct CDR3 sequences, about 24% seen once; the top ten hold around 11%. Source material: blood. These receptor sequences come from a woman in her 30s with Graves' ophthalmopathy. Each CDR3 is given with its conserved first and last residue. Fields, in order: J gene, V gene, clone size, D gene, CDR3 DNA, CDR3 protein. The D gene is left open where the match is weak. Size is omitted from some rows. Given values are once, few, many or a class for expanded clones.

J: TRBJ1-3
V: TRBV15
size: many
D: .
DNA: TGTGCCACCAGCAGAGTACCCCCCTACGGAAACACCATATATTTT
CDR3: CATSRVPPYGNTIYF

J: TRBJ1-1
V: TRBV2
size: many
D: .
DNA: TGTGCCAGCAGTTCAGACGGGGGCACTGAAGCTTTCTTT
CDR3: CASSSDGGTEAFF

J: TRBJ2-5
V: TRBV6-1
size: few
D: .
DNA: TGTGCCAGCAGTGAACAGGGGAGGTACCAAGAGACCCAGTACTTC
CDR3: CASSEQGRYQETQYF

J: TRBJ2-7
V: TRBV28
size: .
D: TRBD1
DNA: TGTGCCAGCAGTTTAGGTGGCAGGGACAGTGGCGAGCAGTACTTC
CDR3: CASSLGGRDSGEQYF

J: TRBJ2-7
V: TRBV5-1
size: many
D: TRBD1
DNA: TGCGCCAGCAGCTGGGGGGACAGGGACGAGCAGTACTTC
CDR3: CASSWGDRDEQYF

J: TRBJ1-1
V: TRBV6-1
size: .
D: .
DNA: TGTGCCAGCAGTGAATCCTTCACTGAAGCTTTCTTT
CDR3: CASSESFTEAFF

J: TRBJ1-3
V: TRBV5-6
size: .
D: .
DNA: TGTGCCAGCAGCTTGGTAGGAACCGGAAACACCATATATTTT
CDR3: CASSLVGTGNTIYF

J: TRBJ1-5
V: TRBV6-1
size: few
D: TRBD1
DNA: TGTGCCAGCAGGGTCACAGGGGAGTATCAGCCCCAGCATTTT
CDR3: CASRVTGEYQPQHF

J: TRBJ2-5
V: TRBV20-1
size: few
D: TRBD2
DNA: TGCAGTGCGAGTTCGGGCGGGGGGGCCTGGGAAGAGACCCAGTACTTC
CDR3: CSASSGGGAWEETQYF

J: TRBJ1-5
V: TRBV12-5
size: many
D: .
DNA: TGTGCTAGTGGCCTCGACGCAGGCCGCCAGCATTTT
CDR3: CASGLDAGRQHF

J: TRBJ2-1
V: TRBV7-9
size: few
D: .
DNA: TGTGCCAGCAGCTTAGGGATCAAAATCTACAATGAGCAGTTCTTC
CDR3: CASSLGIKIYNEQFF